These 27 T cell receptor beta chains came from one sample sequenced in a study of T-cell reconstitution after alpha-beta-depleted transplantation in children. A library of TCRbeta sequences, prepared with unique molecular identifiers, was generated. MiXCR was run by TCRdb on the PCR reads, yielding one entry per CDR3 protein. The sample lists about 1,000,000 distinct CDR3 sequences; roughly 29% were seen once. The input for sequencing was PBMCs, mostly from graft donor cells, taken 360 days after TCRalphabeta/CD19-depleted stem cell transplant. Every receptor here comes from a boy under three years old who had a stem cell transplant for SCID, so the T cells may come from the graft donor.

The chain joins TRBV7-2 to TRBJ2-7, with D hard to call. V lost 7 bases and J 4 bases, leaving 14 bases between the germline ends. This CDR3 contains 13 residues. Germline V gene sequence: CDR1 SGHTA, CDR2 FQGNSA. Here the CDR3 DNA reads TGTGCCAGCATGCGCTTCCTGGGGTACGAGCAGTACTTC. Translation: CASMRFLGYEQYF.

This clonotype was picked up a small number of times. CDR3 nucleotides: TGTGCCAGCAGCGACCGATGGACTGAAGCTTTCTTT. Translation: CASSDRWTEAFF. This rearrangement joins TRBV11-2 to TRBJ1-1; D unclear. This CDR3 has 12 amino acids. The ends were cut back, 5 bases at V and 5 bases at J, with 9 bases in the middle. CDR1 and CDR2 from the germline V gene are SGHAT and FQNNGV.

In this sample, this clonotype turned up a few times. The J gene is TRBJ1-5, the V gene TRBV5-1; D gene ambiguous. Per the germline V gene, CDR1 is SGHRS and CDR2 is YFSETQ. CDR3 length: 15 amino acids. Trimming left V 5 bases short and J 2 bases short, with 14 bases between. The CDR3 region is CASRQHWLGNQPQHF. CDR3 DNA: TGCGCCAGCAGACAGCACTGGTTGGGCAATCAGCCCCAGCATTTT.

This clonotype has only a few counts. The genes are TRBV20-1 and TRBJ2-5; 7 nucleotides line up with TRBD1. With V trimmed by 6 bases and J by 1 base, 5 bases remained unmatched. Germline V gene sequence: CDR1 DFQATT, CDR2 SNEGSKA (reference sequence). CDR3 length equals 13 residues. The DNA of the CDR3 is TGCAGTGCCCCGACAGGGCCCCAAGAGACCCAGTACTTC. The encoded protein is CSAPTGPQETQYF.

The table lists this clonotype with many counts. The genes are TRBV5-1 and TRBJ2-2; D unclear. Germline-derived CDR1 and CDR2 are SGHRS and YFSETQ. CDR3 length: 15 amino acids. Trimming stripped 0 bases from V and 0 bases from J, with 6 bases between. The CDR3 bases are TGCGCCAGCAGCTTGGGCCAGTCGAACACCGGGGAGCTGTTTTTT. The encoded protein is CASSLGQSNTGELFF.

This clonotype was seen a single time. The chain joins TRBV7-9 to TRBJ1-2, with TRBD1 identical over 7 bases. CDR3 size: 13 residues. The trim removed 6 bases at V and 7 bases at J, leaving 8 bases unmatched. Germline V gene sequence: CDR1 SEHNR, CDR2 FQNEAQ (reference sequence). CDR3 nucleotides: TGTGCCAGCAGTCCAGGGGGGGGCACTGGCTACACCTTC. Residues: CASSPGGGTGYTF.

J is TRBJ2-7 and V is TRBV12-3 or TRBV12-4, with 11 bases fitting TRBD2. The V gene end was trimmed by 5 bases and the J gene end by 3 bases; junction bases not matched to a gene: 9. The CDR3 has 16 amino acids. CDR3: CASSRGTSGFFYEQYF. The CDR3 DNA is TGTGCCAGCAGTCGCGGGACTAGCGGATTTTTCTACGAGCAGTACTTC.

V is TRBV6-5 and J is TRBJ2-3; D may correspond to TRBD1 or TRBD2 (5 bases each). Looked up from germline, CDR1 is MNHEY and CDR2 is SVGAGI. CDR3 length equals 15 residues. V lost 2 bases, J lost 4 bases, and 13 bases lay in between. The CDR3 region has the DNA TGTGCCAGCAGTTACGGTGGCAGAGGGGCAGATACGCAGTATTTT. This sequence encodes CASSYGGRGADTQYF.

The chain employs TRBV3-1 and TRBJ2-7; the D gene is possibly TRBD2 (7 bases). Deletions cut 3 bases from V and 12 bases from J, with 18 bases between. Germline CDR1 LGHDT, CDR2 YNNKEL (reference sequence). The CDR3 spans 13 residues. As DNA, the CDR3 is TGTGCCAGCAGCCATGGGACGGGGGGCAAACCGTACTTC. It translates to CASSHGTGGKPYF.

This clonotype was detected a few times. The chain links TRBV12-3 or TRBV12-4 to TRBJ2-5, with a weak D call TRBD1 (6 bases). V gave up 7 bases and J gave up 5 bases, with 17 bases separating them. This CDR3 has 14 residues. The DNA of the CDR3 is TGTGCCAGCAATTCCCGTGGGGGCGTGGAGACCCAGTACTTC. This translates into CASNSRGGVETQYF.

This clonotype was seen many times. The gene calls are TRBV20-1 and TRBJ2-4; D tentatively reads TRBD1 or TRBD2 (5 bases each). Trimming removed 7 bases from V and 0 bases from J, with 16 bases in between. Germline CDR1 and CDR2: DFQATT and SNEGSKA (reference sequence). The CDR3 spans 15 residues. This chain's CDR3 is CSVNTGTVAKNIQYF. The DNA for the CDR3 is TGCAGTGTCAATACGGGGACGGTAGCCAAAAACATTCAGTACTTC.

This clonotype was observed at least ten times. One end of the junction fails to match germline, which may point to a read error. The chain is built from TRBV5-1 and TRBJ2-7; 10 bases are a match to TRBD1. CDR1 and CDR2 from the germline V gene are SGHRS and YFSETQ. This CDR3 is 15 amino acids long. CDR3 region: CASSLGGTGAHEQYF. CDR3 nucleotides: TGTGCCAGCAGTTTAGGAGGGACAGGGGCCCACGAGCAGTACTTC.

This clonotype was recorded a few times. V and J are TRBV29-1 and TRBJ2-2; D is undetermined. Germline V gene lookup returns CDR1 SQVTM and CDR2 ANQGSEA. The ends were cut back, 3 bases at V and 0 bases at J, with 11 bases in the middle. This CDR3 is 15 amino acids long. The CDR3 sequence: CSVDSGIANTGELFF. CDR3 nucleotide sequence: TGCAGCGTTGATTCGGGCATCGCGAACACCGGGGAGCTGTTTTTT.

The chain recombines TRBV4-2 with TRBJ2-5; D could derive from TRBD1 or TRBD2 (5 bases each). The V gene's germline CDR1 is LGHNA and CDR2 YNFKEQ. CDR3 length equals 14 residues. V dropped 2 bases and J dropped 1 base, with 8 bases sitting between them. This CDR3 is CASSQTGTQETQYF. In DNA, the CDR3 is TGTGCCAGCAGCCAAACCGGGACCCAAGAGACCCAGTACTTC.

The chain recombines TRBV20-1 with TRBJ2-7; a possible D gene is TRBD2 (7 bases). In germline, CDR1 is DFQATT, CDR2 SNEGSKA (reference sequence). V dropped 6 bases and J dropped 2 bases, with 14 bases sitting between them. The CDR3 length is 13 residues. The CDR3 DNA is TGCAGTGCCCTCCGGGGGGCGACCTACGAGCAGTACTTC. Its translation is CSALRGATYEQYF.

The table lists this clonotype with a few counts. An end of the junction differs from the germline gene, which may be a read error. This chain connects TRBV7-2 to TRBJ2-7; weak D call: TRBD1 (5 bases). Germline CDR1 and CDR2: SGHTA and FQGNSA. CDR3 length equals 14 residues. The CDR3 here is CASSLVAGINEQYF. For the CDR3, the DNA is TGTGCCAGCAGCTTAGTAGCAGGGATCAACGAGCAGTACTTT.

This clonotype was detected a few times. The gene calls are TRBV20-1 and TRBJ1-6; tentative D call: TRBD1 (6 bases). The germline V gene encodes CDR1 DFQATT and CDR2 SNEGSKA (reference sequence). The V and J ends lost 4 bases and 9 bases respectively, with 22 bases between them. The length of the CDR3 is 16 residues. The CDR3 DNA is TGCAGTGCTAAATCCACAGGGCCCCAAGGGGTTTCACCCCTCCACTTT. It is translated as CSAKSTGPQGVSPLHF.

The CDR3 region has the DNA TGCAGCGTTGTAGGGTTAGGGTCCCAAGGAGCTTTCTTT. The encoded protein is CSVVGLGSQGAFF. The chain uses TRBV29-1 and TRBJ1-1; no firm D call. V was clipped by 4 bases and J by 10 bases, with 19 bases between them. The CDR3 runs to 13 residues. Germline V CDR1 and CDR2: SQVTM, ANQGSEA. The full variable domain, completed using reference TRBV29-1 and TRBJ1-1, is SAVISQKPSRDICQRGTSLTIQCQVDSQVTMMFWYRQQPGQSLTLIATANQGSEATYESGFVIDKFPISRPNLTFSTLTVSNMSPEDSSIYLCSVVGLGSQGAFFGQGTRLTVV.

This chain connects TRBV6-1 to TRBJ2-7; 9 bases agree with TRBD1. Trimming removed 6 bases from V and 0 bases from J; junction bases left unmatched: 9. CDR1 is MNHNS and CDR2 is SASEGT in the germline V gene. The CDR3 runs 16 residues. The CDR3 DNA reads as TGTGCCAGCAGATCCCTCGGGACAGGGAGCTCCTACGAGCAGTACTTC. This translates into CASRSLGTGSSYEQYF.

This clonotype was observed a few times. The chain links TRBV4-1 to TRBJ2-1, with 13 bases lining up with TRBD2. V lost 6 bases, J lost 7 bases, and 6 bases stayed unmatched. Germline-derived CDR1 and CDR2 are MGHRA and YSYEKL. This CDR3 is built from 15 residues. The DNA for the CDR3 is TGCGCCAGCAGTTTCACTAGCGGGGGGGTTAATGAGCAGTTCTTC. Translated, it gives CASSFTSGGVNEQFF.

V usage is TRBV5-5 and J usage is TRBJ2-1; TRBD2 matches 9 bases. V lost 0 bases to trimming and J lost 7 bases; unmatched junction nucleotides: 14. This CDR3 has 18 amino acids. The germline CDR1 and CDR2 sequences are SGHKS and YYEKEE (reference sequence). DNA of the CDR3: TGTGCCAGCAGCTTGGTAGCCGGAAGAGCGGGGGGCCGGAATGAGCAGTTCTTC. This codes for CASSLVAGRAGGRNEQFF.

The rearrangement uses TRBV6-2 or TRBV6-3 and TRBJ2-2; TRBD1 matches 7 bases. The CDR3 is made up of 12 amino acids. The V segment lost 7 bases and the J segment 7 bases; nucleotides outside the gene matches: 3. Per the germline V gene, CDR1 is MNHEY and CDR2 is SVGEGT. The DNA for the CDR3 is TGTGCCAGCAACAGGGGACACGGGGAGCTGTTTTTT. Residues: CASNRGHGELFF.

This sequence joins TRBV20-1 and TRBJ2-7; D possibly matches TRBD1 or TRBD2 (9 bases each). V lost 4 bases to trimming and J lost 3 bases, with 43 bases between them. The germline gives CDR1 DFQATT, CDR2 SNEGSKA (reference sequence). The CDR3 contains 23 residues. The CDR3 reads CSATSAGGTGWEKGLSEVYEQYF. In DNA, the CDR3 is TGCAGTGCTACATCCGCGGGGGGGACAGGGTGGGAGAAAGGGCTCTCCGAAGTCTACGAGCAGTACTTC.

The rearrangement links TRBV29-1 to TRBJ1-5; D perhaps matches TRBD1 (5 bases). Trimming removed 4 bases from V and 6 bases from J, with 10 bases in between. CDR1 is SQVTM and CDR2 is ANQGSEA in the germline V gene. The CDR3 is made up of 12 amino acids. The CDR3 nucleotides read TGCAGCGTTGTCTGGGGGAGTCAGCCCCAGCATTTT. Its translation is CSVVWGSQPQHF.

The V gene is TRBV13, the J gene TRBJ2-5; 8 nucleotides line up with TRBD2. There are 15 residues in the CDR3. Germline trimming cut 4 bases from V and 2 bases from J; bases unmatched to any gene: 6. Per germline, CDR1 PRHDT and CDR2 FYEKMQ (reference sequence). The chain's CDR3 is CASSSGGTLQETQYF. The CDR3 DNA reads TGTGCCAGCAGCTCGGGGGGGACCTTACAAGAGACCCAGTACTTC. The full variable domain, with the rest looked up from reference TRBV13 and TRBJ2-5, is AAGVIQSPRHLIKEKRETATLKCYPIPRHDTVYWYQQGPGQDPQFLISFYEKMQSDKGSIPDRFSAQQFSDYHSELNMSSLELGDSALYFCASSSGGTLQETQYFGPGTRLLVL.

The gene calls are TRBV5-5 and TRBJ1-2; D not certain. Looked up from germline, CDR1 is SGHKS and CDR2 is YYEKEE (reference sequence). V was shortened by 4 bases and J by 4 bases, with 14 bases between the two germline ends. The CDR3 extends over 14 amino acids. Here the CDR3 reads CASSPGPAIYGYTF. DNA for the CDR3: TGTGCCAGCAGCCCAGGACCGGCTATCTATGGCTACACCTTC.

The gene calls are TRBV18 and TRBJ2-7; D is perhaps TRBD1 (5 bases). The CDR3 is 14 amino acids. The V end lost 4 bases, the J end lost 6 bases, and 16 bases lay between the germline ends. From germline, CDR1 is KGHSH and CDR2 LQKENI. In DNA form, the CDR3 reads TGTGCCAGCTCACGCCTTGGCAGGGTAGGCGAGCAGTACTTC. This sequence encodes CASSRLGRVGEQYF.